The source of this T cell receptor (beta chain) is a study of blood T cell repertoires in COVID-19. This CDR3 is built from 18 residues. Looked up from germline, CDR1 is SGHAT and CDR2 is FQNNGV. The junction had 11 bases not matched to a gene; V was cut back by 3 bases and J by 1 base. Data came from immunoSEQ multiplex PCR; TCRdb stores just in-frame clones and leaves some out. Here the sample spans about 220,000 clones, 88% being singletons. Material for sequencing was PBMCs or T cells enriched from blood (not recorded which). The receptor was isolated from a woman aged 25-40 years who had recovered from COVID-19. The V call is TRBV11-2, the J call TRBJ1-3; 8 bases align to TRBD1. DNA of the CDR3: TGTGCCAGCAGCTTCCGTAGACAGGGGAGGACTTCTGGAAACACCATATATTTT. The encoded protein is CASSFRRQGRTSGNTIYF.